This TCR beta chain originates from a study of blood T cell repertoires in COVID-19. Study at large: Sample material is recorded as cDNA or gDNA derived from T cells, B-cell-depleted T cells, or PBMCs.

Recruits, aged roughly 18 to 89 years, lived in about two dozen US areas. Allocation to cohorts depended on clinical history reported by the participants. Some clones are missing from TCRdb's copy, which holds only in-frame ones; the method was immunoSEQ multiplex PCR. The top ten hold around 2.6% of the sample, which has about 240,000 clones, roughly 89% seen once. Trimming cost V 0 bases and J 3 bases; bases outside gene matches: 2. Germline V gives CDR1 MNHEY, CDR2 SVGEGT. The CDR3 loop spans 14 amino acids. This receptor was identified in a woman aged 25 to 39 with acute COVID-19. The material sequenced was PBMCs or T cells enriched from blood (not recorded which). The rearrangement links TRBV6-2 or TRBV6-3 to TRBJ2-7; 7 nucleotides agree with TRBD2. The CDR3 sequence is CASSYSGTNYEQYF. CDR3 nucleotide sequence: TGTGCCAGCAGTTACTCCGGGACTAACTACGAGCAGTACTTC.